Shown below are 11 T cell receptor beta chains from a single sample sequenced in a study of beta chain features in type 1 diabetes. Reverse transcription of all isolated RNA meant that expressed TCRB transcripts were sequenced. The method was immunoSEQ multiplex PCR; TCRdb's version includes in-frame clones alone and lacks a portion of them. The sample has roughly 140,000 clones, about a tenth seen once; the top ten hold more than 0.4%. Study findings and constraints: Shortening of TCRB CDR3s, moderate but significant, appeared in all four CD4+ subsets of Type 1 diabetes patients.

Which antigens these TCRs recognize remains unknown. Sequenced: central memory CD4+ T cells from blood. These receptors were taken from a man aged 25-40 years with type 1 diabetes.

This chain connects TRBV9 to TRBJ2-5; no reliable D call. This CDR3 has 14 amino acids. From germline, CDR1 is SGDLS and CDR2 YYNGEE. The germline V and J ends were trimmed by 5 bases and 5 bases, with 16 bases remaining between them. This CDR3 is CASSETGWFETQYF. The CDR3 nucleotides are TGTGCCAGCAGTGAAACGGGTTGGTTTGAGACCCAGTACTTC.

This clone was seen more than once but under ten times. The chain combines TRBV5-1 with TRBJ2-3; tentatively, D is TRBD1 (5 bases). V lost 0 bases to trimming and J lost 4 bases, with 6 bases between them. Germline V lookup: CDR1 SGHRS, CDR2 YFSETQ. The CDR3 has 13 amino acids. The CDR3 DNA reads TGCGCCAGCAGCTTGGGGACACCAGATACGCAGTATTTT. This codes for CASSLGTPDTQYF.

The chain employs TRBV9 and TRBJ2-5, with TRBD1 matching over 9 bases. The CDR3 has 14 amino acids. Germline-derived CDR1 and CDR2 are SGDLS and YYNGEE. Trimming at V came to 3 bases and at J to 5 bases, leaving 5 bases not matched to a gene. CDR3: CASSEGQGFETQYF. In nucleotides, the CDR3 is TGTGCCAGCAGCGAGGGACAGGGATTCGAGACCCAGTACTTC.

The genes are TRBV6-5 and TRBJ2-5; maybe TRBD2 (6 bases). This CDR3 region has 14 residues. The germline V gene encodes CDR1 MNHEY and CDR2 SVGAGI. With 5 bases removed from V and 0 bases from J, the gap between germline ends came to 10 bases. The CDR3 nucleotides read TGTGCCAGCAGTCCCCGGGACTACCAAGAGACCCAGTACTTC. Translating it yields CASSPRDYQETQYF.

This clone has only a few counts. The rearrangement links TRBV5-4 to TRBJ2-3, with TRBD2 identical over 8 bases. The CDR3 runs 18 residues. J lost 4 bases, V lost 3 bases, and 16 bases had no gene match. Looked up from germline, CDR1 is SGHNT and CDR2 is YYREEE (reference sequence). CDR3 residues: CASSSGTRFGFGPDTQYF. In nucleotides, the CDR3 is TGTGCCAGCAGCTCCGGGACTAGATTTGGTTTCGGCCCAGATACGCAGTATTTT.

The CDR3 sequence: CASGVFGETQYF. The CDR3 DNA is TGTGCCAGCGGAGTTTTCGGAGAGACCCAGTACTTC. This chain links TRBV28 with TRBJ2-5; no clear D gene. V was cut by 8 bases and J by 4 bases, with 11 bases left in between. This CDR3 has 12 residues. Germline assignment: CDR1 MDHEN and CDR2 SYDVKM.

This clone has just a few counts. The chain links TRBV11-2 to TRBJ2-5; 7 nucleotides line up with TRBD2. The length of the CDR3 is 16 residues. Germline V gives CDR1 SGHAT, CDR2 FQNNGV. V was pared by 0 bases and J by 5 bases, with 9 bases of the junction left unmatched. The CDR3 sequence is CASSLDLAGVGETQYF. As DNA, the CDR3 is TGTGCCAGCAGCTTAGATCTGGCGGGGGTAGGGGAGACCCAGTACTTC.

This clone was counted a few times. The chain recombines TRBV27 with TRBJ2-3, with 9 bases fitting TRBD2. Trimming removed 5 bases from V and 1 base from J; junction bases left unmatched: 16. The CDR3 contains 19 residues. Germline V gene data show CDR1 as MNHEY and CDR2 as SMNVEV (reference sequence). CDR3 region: CASSHGTSYALDGTDTQYF. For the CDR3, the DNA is TGTGCCAGCAGTCACGGGACTAGCTATGCCCTGGATGGCACAGATACGCAGTATTTT.

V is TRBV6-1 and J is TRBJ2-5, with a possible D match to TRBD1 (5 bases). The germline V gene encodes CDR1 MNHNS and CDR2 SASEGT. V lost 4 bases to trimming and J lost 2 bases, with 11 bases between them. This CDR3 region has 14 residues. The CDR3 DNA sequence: TGTGCCAGCAGTGGGCGACAGAAACAAGAGACCCAGTACTTC. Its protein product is CASSGRQKQETQYF.

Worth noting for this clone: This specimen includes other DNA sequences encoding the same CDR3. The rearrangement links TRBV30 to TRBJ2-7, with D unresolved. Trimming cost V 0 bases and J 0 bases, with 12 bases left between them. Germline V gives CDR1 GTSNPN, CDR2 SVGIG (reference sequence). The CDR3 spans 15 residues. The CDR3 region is CAWSVGRVSSYEQYF. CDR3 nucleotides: TGTGCCTGGAGTGTGGGCCGAGTTAGCTCCTACGAGCAGTACTTC.

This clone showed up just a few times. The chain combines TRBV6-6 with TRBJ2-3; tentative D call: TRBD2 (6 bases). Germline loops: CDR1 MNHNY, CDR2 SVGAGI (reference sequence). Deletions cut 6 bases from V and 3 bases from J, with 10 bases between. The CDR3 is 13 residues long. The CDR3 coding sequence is TGTGCCAGCAGCCCTCGGGGGACAGATACGCAGTATTTT. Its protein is CASSPRGTDTQYF.